This entry lists 5 T cell receptor beta chains sequenced from one sample in a study of blood T cell repertoires in COVID-19. Assay: immunoSEQ multiplex PCR; the TCRdb copy retains only in-frame clones and omits some. The repertoire holds about 260,000 clones, with less than 90% as singletons. Input material: peripheral blood. The origin of the receptors is a man aged 25 to 40 with active or convalescent COVID-19.

V gene TRBV27 combines with J gene TRBJ2-5, with 8 bases that match TRBD1. V dropped 4 bases and J dropped 5; count of bases not matched to a gene: 6. CDR3 length: 14 residues. The germline gives CDR1 MNHEY, CDR2 SMNVEV (reference sequence). The CDR3 reads CASSSRTGLETQYF. In DNA, the CDR3 is TGTGCCAGCAGTTCCCGGACAGGGCTGGAGACCCAGTACTTC.

The chain recombines TRBV5-1 with TRBJ2-7; 8 positions agree with TRBD1. Germline assignment: CDR1 SGHRS and CDR2 YFSETQ. V shed 8 bases, J shed 2 bases, and the junction held 6 bases outside the gene matches. The CDR3 contains 13 residues. Written as DNA, the CDR3 is TGCGCCAGTAAGACAGGGGAGCCCTACGAGCAGTACTTC. It yields the protein CASKTGEPYEQYF.

This clone is a singleton in its sample. This chain uses TRBV30 with TRBJ1-1, with 7 bases that match TRBD1. Germline values: CDR1 GTSNPN, CDR2 SVGIG (reference sequence). V lost 6 bases to trimming and J lost 4 bases; unmatched junction nucleotides: 2. The CDR3 consists of 11 residues. CDR3 sequence reads: CACSGGTEAFF. The CDR3 region has the DNA TGTGCCTGCTCAGGGGGCACTGAAGCTTTCTTT.

V and J are TRBV5-1 and TRBJ2-5, with 11 nucleotides matching TRBD1. CDR1 and CDR2 from the germline V gene are SGHRS and YFSETQ. The J segment lost 5 bases and the V segment lost 0 bases, leaving 6 bases of the junction unmatched. CDR3 length: 16 amino acids. The CDR3 protein is CASSLGTGGVGETQYF. CDR3 sequence (DNA): TGCGCCAGCAGCTTGGGGACAGGGGGCGTAGGGGAGACCCAGTACTTC.

The chain couples TRBV19 to TRBJ2-4; perhaps TRBD1 as D (5 bases). The germline gives CDR1 LNHDA, CDR2 SQIVND (reference sequence). V lost 4 bases to trimming and J lost 11 bases, with 24 bases between them. There are 16 residues in the CDR3. The CDR3 DNA reads as TGTGCCAGTAGTACCACAGGTGAATTGCCAAAAAGGGTTCAGTACTTC. Residues: CASSTTGELPKRVQYF. Supplemented by reference TRBV19 and TRBJ2-4, the full variable domain reads DGGITQSPKYLFRKEGQNVTLSCEQNLNHDAMYWYRQDPGQGLRLIYYSQIVNDFQKGDIAEGYSVSREKKESFPLTVTSAQKNPTAFYLCASSTTGELPKRVQYFGAGTRLSVL.